These T cell receptor beta chains were read from a single sample in a study of CD8 T cells in ankylosing spondylitis. TCRdb re-derived calls from the 5' RACE reads in MiXCR, one entry per CDR3 protein. Of about 540,000 distinct CDR3 sequences listed, 12% were seen once; the top ten hold nearly 7%. The sample comprised blood, either unsorted or a sorted T cell fraction (not recorded which). The receptors come from a male donor with ankylosing spondylitis. CDR3s include the opening cysteine and the closing phenylalanine or tryptophan. Clone size, where shown, is once, few, many, or a class for clones that have expanded.

cdr3_length clone_size j_call v_call cdr3_aa
19 many TRBJ2-1 TRBV9 CASSVEGAAVATTYNEQFF
12 few TRBJ2-5 TRBV6-1 CASSRQTGAQYF
16 NA TRBJ2-3 TRBV18 CASSPQRDRGTDTQYF
15 few TRBJ2-5 TRBV7-2 CASSLMGGKMETQYF
13 few TRBJ1-6 TRBV6-6 CASSGQGTSPLHF
16 few TRBJ1-2 TRBV7-8 CASSPGTGEANYGYTF
9 many TRBJ2-3 TRBV6-1 CASSDDQYF
13 NA TRBJ2-1 TRBV24-1 CATSDWGGNEQFF
15 NA TRBJ2-5 TRBV7-9 CASSSAGAPTETQYF
14 few TRBJ1-5 TRBV6-1 CASRDDRGYQPQHF
14 NA TRBJ1-4 TRBV7-8 CASSLLGAGEKLFF
13 NA TRBJ2-1 TRBV12-3/TRBV12-4 CASGQGFYNEQFF
12 few TRBJ2-2 TRBV28 CASRRNTGELFF
17 NA TRBJ2-1 TRBV20-1 CSARRNLAGGVYNEQFF
15 NA TRBJ2-2 TRBV15 CATSARQGASGELFF
16 NA TRBJ2-7 TRBV12-3/TRBV12-4 CASSLEWGPFSYEQYF
15 NA TRBJ2-6 TRBV5-1 CASSQGVSGANVLTF
17 many TRBJ2-2 TRBV5-1 CASSLAVGGRGAGELFF
15 few TRBJ1-1 TRBV2 CASGRGMGMNTEAFF
14 many TRBJ2-7 TRBV5-1 CASSPGTGENEQYF
13 many TRBJ2-3 TRBV12-3/TRBV12-4 CASVPTSTDTQYF
15 NA TRBJ2-4 TRBV20-1 CSAILAAQAKNIQYF
15 NA TRBJ2-2 TRBV20-1 CSARSGQGRAGELFF
15 many TRBJ2-1 TRBV10-2 CASSTWAKGDNEQFF
16 few TRBJ2-1 TRBV9 CASSPSVLPSYGEQFF
15 NA TRBJ2-7 TRBV23-1 CASSPSGTSFYEQYF